The following is a T cell receptor beta chain sequence with its context. The antigen is unknown. This CDR3 is built from 14 residues. Trimming took 3 bases from V and 3 from J, leaving 9 bases between them. In germline, CDR1 is MNHNS, CDR2 SASEGT. Method: immunoSEQ multiplex PCR; TCRdb's copy keeps in-frame clones and lacks some. The sample consists of over 150,000 clones, around 84% of them appearing once. The data derive from a study of cytomegalovirus exposure and HLA in healthy donors. Study results and caveats: Confirmation was obtained in vitro that a few CMV-associated chains are specific for CMV antigens. Many donors carried some public TCRs, although rarity characterized most TCR sequences.

The chain combines TRBV6-1 with TRBJ2-1, with D tentatively TRBD1 (5 bases). Sequenced sample: PBMCs. This receptor was taken from a human donor in good health. CDR3 in amino acids: CASSERRGYNEQFF. CDR3 bases: TGTGCCAGCAGTGAGAGAAGGGGCTACAATGAGCAGTTCTTC.